Presented here are 4 T cell receptor beta chains from one specimen sequenced in a study of patients and donors after allogeneic stem cell transplantation. TCRdb re-called the RT-PCR reads with MiXCR, one entry per CDR3 protein. The repertoire holds approximately 33,000 distinct CDR3 sequences, with 6.8% as singletons. Sequencing was performed on blood, either unsorted or a sorted T cell fraction (not recorded which). The receptors come from a human donor who was either an allogeneic HSCT recipient or a stem cell or donor lymphocyte infusion donor (not recorded which). It is not recorded whose cells these are; they may come from a transplant donor.

The table lists this clonotype with a few counts. This chain links TRBV10-3 with TRBJ2-7; 9 positions match TRBD2. This CDR3 region has 14 residues. J lost 5 bases, V lost 7 bases, and 9 bases had no gene match. Per the germline V gene, CDR1 is ENHRY and CDR2 is SYGVKD. The chain's CDR3 is CAIKKGLALDEQYF. The CDR3 nucleotides are TGTGCCATCAAAAAGGGACTAGCTCTCGACGAGCAGTACTTC.

Ten or more counts support this clonotype. The chain is built from TRBV19 and TRBJ1-3, with 9 bases lining up with TRBD1. Germline V gene sequence: CDR1 LNHDA, CDR2 SQIVND (reference sequence). The CDR3 has 14 residues. After removal of 3 bases from V and 8 bases from J, the junction contained 5 bases not matched to a gene. As DNA, the CDR3 is TGTGCCAGTAGTATCGGGACAGGGATAGACACCATATATTTT. Amino acid sequence: CASSIGTGIDTIYF.

In this sample, this clonotype turned up a few times. The rearrangement joins TRBV6-6 to TRBJ2-3, with D possibly TRBD2 on 6 matching bases. Germline assignment: CDR1 MNHNY and CDR2 SVGAGI (reference sequence). Trimming removed 4 bases from V and 4 bases from J, with 9 bases in between. This CDR3 region has 13 residues. CDR3 loop: CASSSTGADTQYF. In nucleotides, the CDR3 is TGTGCCAGCAGTTCAACGGGAGCAGATACGCAGTATTTT.

This chain links TRBV4-3 with TRBJ2-5; a possible D gene is TRBD1 (5 bases). The CDR3 consists of 13 residues. Trimming left V 0 bases short and J 13 bases short, with 15 bases between. Germline V lookup: CDR1 LGHNA, CDR2 YSLEER. The CDR3 loop reads CASSQDLAGPRYF. The CDR3 DNA follows: TGCGCCAGCAGCCAAGATCTGGCAGGGCCGAGGTACTTC.